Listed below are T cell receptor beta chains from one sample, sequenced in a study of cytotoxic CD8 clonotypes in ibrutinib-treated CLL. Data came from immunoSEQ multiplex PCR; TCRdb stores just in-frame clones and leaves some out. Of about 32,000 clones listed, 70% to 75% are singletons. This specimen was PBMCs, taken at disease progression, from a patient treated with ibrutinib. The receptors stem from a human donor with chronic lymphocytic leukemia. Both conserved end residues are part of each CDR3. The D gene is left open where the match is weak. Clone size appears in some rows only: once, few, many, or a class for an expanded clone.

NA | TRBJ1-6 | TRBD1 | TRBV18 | TGTGCCAGCTCACCCGACAGGGTCTCACCCCTCCACTTT | CASSPDRVSPLHF
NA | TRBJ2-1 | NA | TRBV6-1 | TGTGCCAGCAGTGCGTCCTTGCAGGGGAGTGGGTTCTTC | CASSASLQGSGFF
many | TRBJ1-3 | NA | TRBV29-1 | TGCAGCGTTTCAGCTGGAAACACCATATATTTT | CSVSAGNTIYF
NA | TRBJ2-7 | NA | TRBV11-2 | TGTGCCAGCAGCTTGCATGCCCCTCAGGGGGGAAACGAGCAGTACTTC | CASSLHAPQGGNEQYF
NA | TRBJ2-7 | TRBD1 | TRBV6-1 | TGTGCCAGCAGTCGACAGGGCGGCTCCTACGAGCAGTACTTC | CASSRQGGSYEQYF
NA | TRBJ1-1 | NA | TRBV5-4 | TGTGCCAGCAGCTTGAGTCCGGCCGCGAACACTGAAGCTTTCTTT | CASSLSPAANTEAFF
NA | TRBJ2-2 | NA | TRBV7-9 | TGTGCCAGCAGCTCCCCCTGGACTCACACCGGGGAGCTGTTTTTT | CASSSPWTHTGELFF
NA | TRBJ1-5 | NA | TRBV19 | TGTGCCAGTAGTAAGGGACGGTCGGTATATCAGCCCCAGCATTTT | CASSKGRSVYQPQHF
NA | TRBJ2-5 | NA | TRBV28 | TGTGCCAGCACCTCGGATGGGGAGACCCAGTACTTC | CASTSDGETQYF
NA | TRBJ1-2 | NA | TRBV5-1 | TGCGCCAGCAGCTTGGCTGGGACCCCAGGCTACACCTTC | CASSLAGTPGYTF
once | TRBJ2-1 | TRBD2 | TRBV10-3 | TGTGCCACCGGGCGGGGGGATGAGCAGTTCTTC | CATGRGDEQFF
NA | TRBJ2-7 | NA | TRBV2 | TGTGCCAGCAGTGGACAAAAGGGGGGGTACGAGCAGTACTTC | CASSGQKGGYEQYF
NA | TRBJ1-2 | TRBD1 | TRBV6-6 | TGTGCCACCGCTCAAGGGACAGGCTATGGCTACACCTTC | CATAQGTGYGYTF
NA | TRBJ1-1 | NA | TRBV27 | TGTGCCAGCGGCTTTTTACCTAACACTGAAGCTTTCTTT | CASGFLPNTEAFF
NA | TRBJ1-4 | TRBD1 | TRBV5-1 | TGCGCCAGCAGTTTTAACAGGGGATCGAATGAAAAACTGTTTTTT | CASSFNRGSNEKLFF
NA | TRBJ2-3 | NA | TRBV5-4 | TGTGCCAGCAGCTTGCCTTCTGGGTTGAAGGCAGATACGCAGTATTTT | CASSLPSGLKADTQYF
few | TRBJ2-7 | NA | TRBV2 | TGTGCCAGCAGTGAAGCGCTTCACGGTTACGAGCAGTACTTC | CASSEALHGYEQYF
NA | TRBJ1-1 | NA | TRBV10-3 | TGTGCCATCAGTGAGTCGAATGCAGCGAACACTGAAGCTTTCTTT | CAISESNAANTEAFF
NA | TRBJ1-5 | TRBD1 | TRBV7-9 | TGTGCCAGCAGCTTAGCGCAGGGGGCCAATCAGCCCCAGCATTTT | CASSLAQGANQPQHF
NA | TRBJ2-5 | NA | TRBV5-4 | TGTGCCAGCAAACCAGGGGAGGGAGGGGAGACCCAGTACTTC | CASKPGEGGETQYF
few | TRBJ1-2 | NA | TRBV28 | TGTGCCAGCAGCCGGGCGAGGGTCTATGGCTACACCTTC | CASSRARVYGYTF
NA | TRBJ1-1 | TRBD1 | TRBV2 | TGTGCCAGCAGTGATGGGACAGGGGGTGGAGACACTGAAGCTTTCTTT | CASSDGTGGGDTEAFF
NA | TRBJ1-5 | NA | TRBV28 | TGTGCCAGCAGGGGGCTACTATATAGCAATCAGCCCCAGCATTTT | CASRGLLYSNQPQHF
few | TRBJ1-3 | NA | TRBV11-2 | TGTGCCAGCAGCCTGGACGGGGGCTCTGGAAACACCATATATTTT | CASSLDGGSGNTIYF
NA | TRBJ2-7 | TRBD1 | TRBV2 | TGTGCCAGCAGCCCGGACAGGGGATTCTACGAGCAGTACTTC | CASSPDRGFYEQYF
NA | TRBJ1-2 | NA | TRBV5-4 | TGTGCCAGCAGCTTGGCAGGAGGGGTCGGGGATGGCTACACCTTC | CASSLAGGVGDGYTF
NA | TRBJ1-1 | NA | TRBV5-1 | TGCGCCAGCAGCGGGCGAGGTAGGTTGAACACTGAAGCTTTCTTT | CASSGRGRLNTEAFF
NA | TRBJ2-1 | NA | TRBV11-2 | TGTGCCAGCACCACGGACGAATACAATGAGCAGTTCTTC | CASTTDEYNEQFF
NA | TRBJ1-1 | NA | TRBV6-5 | TGTGCCAGCAGTTACGATCAGGGTATCTCTGAAGCTTTCTTT | CASSYDQGISEAFF
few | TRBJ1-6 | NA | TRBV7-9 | TGTGCCAGCAGCTTAGAACAGTATAATTCACCCCTCCACTTT | CASSLEQYNSPLHF
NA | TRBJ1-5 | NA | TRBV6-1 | TGTGCCAGCAGTGAGAGGGGACCGAGTAGCAATCAGCCCCAGCATTTT | CASSERGPSSNQPQHF
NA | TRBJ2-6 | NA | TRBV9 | TGTGCCAGCAGTGACCCCCCGGGCAGGGGTTCGGCTGGGGCCAACGTCCTGACTTTC | CASSDPPGRGSAGANVLTF
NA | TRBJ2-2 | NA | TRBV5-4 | TGTGCCAGCAGCACCCCAACAGGTCTGATGAACACCGGGGAGCTGTTTTTT | CASSTPTGLMNTGELFF
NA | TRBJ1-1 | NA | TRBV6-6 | TGTGCCAGCAGTTACTGGATGAACACTGAAGCTTTCTTT | CASSYWMNTEAFF
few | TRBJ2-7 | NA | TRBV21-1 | TGTGCCAGCAGCAAGTTTGGGGCTAGCGGGCCATACGAGCAGTACTTC | CASSKFGASGPYEQYF
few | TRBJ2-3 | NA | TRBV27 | TGTGCCAGCCGCAATATCGGGGGCGACACAGATACGCAGTATTTT | CASRNIGGDTDTQYF
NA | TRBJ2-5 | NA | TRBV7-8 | TGTGCCAGCAGCCCAACTCGTGAAGAGACCCAGTACTTC | CASSPTREETQYF
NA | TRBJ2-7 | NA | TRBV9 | TGTGCCAGTACCGAGGGGACGGGAGCCTACGAGCAGTACTTC | CASTEGTGAYEQYF
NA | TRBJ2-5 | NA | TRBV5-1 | TGCGCCAGCAGCTTGGGCCCCCAAGAGACCCAGTACTTC | CASSLGPQETQYF
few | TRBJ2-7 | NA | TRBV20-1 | TGCAGTGCTAGACTTTTGAACGAGCAGTACTTC | CSARLLNEQYF
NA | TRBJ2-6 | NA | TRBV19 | TGTGCCAGTAGTGTGGGCGCTCCTAGCTCTGGGGCCAACGTCCTGACTTTC | CASSVGAPSSGANVLTF
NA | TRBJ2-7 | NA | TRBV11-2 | TGTGCCAGCAGCCGTTCCGCAGGGGACCAGCAGTACTTC | CASSRSAGDQQYF
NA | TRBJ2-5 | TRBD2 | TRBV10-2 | TGCGCCAGCAGCCCTTCGGGGGGGGGAGAGACCCAGTACTTC | CASSPSGGGETQYF
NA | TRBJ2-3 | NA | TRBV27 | TGTGCCAGCAGTCCAATATCCCGACAGTATACGCAGTATTTT | CASSPISRQYTQYF
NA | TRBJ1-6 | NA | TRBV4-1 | TGCGCCAGCAGCCTAAGTAGCACATTTGTTACTTCACCCCTCCACTTT | CASSLSSTFVTSPLHF
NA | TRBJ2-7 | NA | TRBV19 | TGTGCCAGTAGTACCTACTCACGAGACAATCCCAGCTACGAGCAGTACTTC | CASSTYSRDNPSYEQYF
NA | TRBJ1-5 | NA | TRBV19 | TGTGCCAGTAGGAAACAGGGACCAAGCAATCAGCCCCAGCATTTT | CASRKQGPSNQPQHF
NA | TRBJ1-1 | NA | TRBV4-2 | TGTGCCAGCAGCCAAGAAGACCTCGCCACTGAAGCTTTCTTT | CASSQEDLATEAFF
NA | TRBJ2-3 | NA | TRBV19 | TGTGCCAGTAGTATCGGAGCCCCAGATACGCAGTATTTT | CASSIGAPDTQYF
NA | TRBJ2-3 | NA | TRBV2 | TGTGCCAGCAGTGTAGCAGATACGCAGTATTTT | CASSVADTQYF
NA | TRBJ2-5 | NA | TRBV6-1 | TGTGCCAGCAGTGCAAACAGGGGAGGGCAAGAGACCCAGTACTTC | CASSANRGGQETQYF
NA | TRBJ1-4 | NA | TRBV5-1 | TGCGCCAGCAGACCGGCGGTGGCTAATGAAAAACTGTTTTTT | CASRPAVANEKLFF